The entry below gives a single TCR beta chain sequence along with its context. Antigen unknown. Use of 60 Vbeta and 13 Jbeta primers characterized the PCR. Generated by immunoSEQ multiplex PCR, the TCRdb table keeps only in-frame clones and is missing some. The sample yields about 120,000 clones, more than 70% seen once. The data were obtained in a study of cytomegalovirus exposure and HLA in healthy donors. With 6 bases removed from V and 0 bases from J, the gap between germline ends came to 8 bases. CDR3 length: 13 amino acids. Per germline, CDR1 MNHNY and CDR2 SVGAGI (reference sequence). Study results and caveats: Links to common viral pathogens appeared, in a later analysis, for several of the most significant clusters.

Sequencing was carried out using PBMCs. This chain links TRBV6-6 with TRBJ1-2; D remains ambiguous. This sequence originates from a man aged 45-65 years in good health and CMV-seropositive. The CDR3 coding sequence is TGTGCCAGCAGCCAACATCCTAACTATGGCTACACCTTC. It yields the protein CASSQHPNYGYTF.